This entry is about one T cell receptor (beta chain). The antigen remains unidentified. This entry comes from a study of blood T cells in healthy people across ages. A second roughly 6 to 12 cycle PCR used barcoded and J-beta primers. TCRdb re-derived calls from the 5' RACE reads in MiXCR, one entry per CDR3 protein. The sample has approximately 900,000 distinct CDR3 sequences; about 48% are singletons. Donors were systemically healthy Caucasian individuals from Russia aged about 6 to 95 years. Every donor provided approximately 9.2 milliliters of peripheral blood. Study-level findings and limits: Both naive CD4+ cell counts and diversity were greater in long-lived donors than in aged donors. Those diversity estimates obtained from one million T cells were thought to be underestimates.

The CDR3 loop spans 15 amino acids. The V and J ends lost 6 bases and 2 bases respectively, with 15 bases between them. CDR1 is ENHRY and CDR2 is SYGVKD in the germline V gene. Sequenced input: blood. The sequence was obtained from a man aged 25-45 years in good health. V and J are TRBV10-3 and TRBJ2-3; tentative D call: TRBD2 (6 bases). CDR3 region: CAISAGSGHTDTQYF. The CDR3 DNA follows: TGTGCCATCAGCGCAGGGAGCGGGCACACAGATACGCAGTATTTT.